Following are 12 T cell receptor beta chains from one sample sequenced in a study of cytomegalovirus exposure and HLA in healthy donors. 60 Vbeta and 13 Jbeta primers were used in PCR. Sequencing was performed with immunoSEQ multiplex PCR; in TCRdb, only in-frame clones are kept and a portion is missing. The sample has over 95,000 clones, around 82% seen once; the top ten hold approximately 5%. The source material was PBMCs. These receptors all come from a woman in her 30s in good health and CMV-seropositive.

The J gene is TRBJ1-6, the V gene TRBV4-1; D may be TRBD1 (6 bases). Germline V gives CDR1 MGHRA, CDR2 YSYEKL. Trimming removed 1 base from V and 10 bases from J, with 17 bases in between. The CDR3 is 16 residues long. DNA of the CDR3: TGCGCCAGCAGCCAAGGTTATACAGGGTCAGACTCACCCCTCCACTTT. Its translation is CASSQGYTGSDSPLHF.

This clone has a single count. V gene TRBV6-1 combines with J gene TRBJ1-5, with 8 bases lining up with TRBD1. CDR3 length: 18 amino acids. After removal of 3 bases from V and 0 bases from J, the junction contained 10 bases not matched to a gene. Per germline, CDR1 MNHNS and CDR2 SASEGT. The chain's CDR3 is CASSDKRTGPYSNQPQHF. The CDR3, as DNA: TGTGCCAGCAGTGATAAAAGGACAGGGCCTTATAGCAATCAGCCCCAGCATTTT.

The chain carries TRBV5-1 and TRBJ2-5; maybe TRBD2 (5 bases). The DNA end favors TRBJ2-7, so the J call may be wrong. The CDR3 totals 13 residues. Looked up from germline, CDR1 is SGHRS and CDR2 is YFSETQ. CDR3 DNA sequence: TGCGCCAGCAGCTTGTTTGAGGGATACGAGCAGTACTTC. Protein sequence: CASSLFEGYEQYF.

The chain has TRBV19 and TRBJ2-3; D possibly corresponds to TRBD2 (5 bases). CDR1 is LNHDA, CDR2 SQIVND, per germline (reference sequence). The CDR3 consists of 16 residues. Between the trimmed V and J ends, which lost 1 base and 0 bases, there was a span of 11 bases. Written as DNA, the CDR3 is TGTGCCAGTAGTATAGGAGCGGAGACTAGCACAGATACGCAGTATTTT. This translates into CASSIGAETSTDTQYF.

This clone has only a few counts. Germline is not matched at one junction end, which may reflect a read error. V is TRBV7-9 and J is TRBJ1-1, with 7 bases matching TRBD1. From germline, CDR1 is SEHNR and CDR2 FQNEAQ (reference sequence). The CDR3 length is 13 residues. This CDR3 is CSSSRTGVTEAFF. The CDR3 nucleotides read TGTTCCAGCAGCCGAACAGGGGTGACTGAAGCTTTCTTT.

The chain has TRBV2 and TRBJ2-7; a weak D match, TRBD1 (6 bases). Trimming shortened V by 1 base and J by 3 bases, and 7 bases separated the two germline ends. The CDR3 has 13 residues. Germline V gives CDR1 SNHLY, CDR2 FYNNEI. In DNA form, the CDR3 reads TGTGCCAGCAGTGAAGGACAGGACTACGAGCAGTACTTC. Amino acids: CASSEGQDYEQYF.

The chain links TRBV9 to TRBJ2-3; the D gene is possibly TRBD2 (6 bases). V was clipped by 4 bases and J by 0 bases, with 21 bases between them. This CDR3 comprises 18 residues. Germline loops: CDR1 SGDLS, CDR2 YYNGEE. This CDR3 reads CASSRLGTFFSSTDTQYF. The CDR3 DNA reads TGTGCCAGCAGCCGACTCGGGACTTTTTTTTCTAGCACAGATACGCAGTATTTT.

The chain joins TRBV19 to TRBJ1-5; possibly TRBD1 for D (5 bases). Germline CDR1 is LNHDA and CDR2 is SQIVND (reference sequence). Trimming cost V 0 bases and J 15 bases, with 27 bases left between them. The CDR3 is made up of 17 amino acids. The CDR3 reads CASSIDTLGQRGGGTHF. The CDR3 coding sequence is TGTGCCAGTAGTATAGATACTCTGGGGCAGCGCGGGGGAGGAACGCATTTT. Combining the CDR3 with reference TRBV19 and TRBJ1-5 gives the whole variable domain DGGITQSPKYLFRKEGQNVTLSCEQNLNHDAMYWYRQDPGQGLRLIYYSQIVNDFQKGDIAEGYSVSREKKESFPLTVTSAQKNPTAFYLCASSIDTLGQRGGGTHFGDGTRLSIL.

This clone appeared a few times. The chain links TRBV6-5 to TRBJ1-1; D not resolved. The CDR3 covers 13 residues. Trimming took 5 bases from V and 1 from J, leaving 8 bases between them. Germline V gene data show CDR1 as MNHEY and CDR2 as SVGAGI. For the CDR3, the DNA is TGTGCCAGCAGTACCCGGGGGAACACTGAAGCTTTCTTT. Translation: CASSTRGNTEAFF.

There are a few counts of this clone. V is TRBV7-9 and J is TRBJ1-5; 8 bases agree with TRBD1. V lost 1 base, J lost 3 bases, and 5 bases stayed unmatched. Germline-derived CDR1 and CDR2 are SEHNR and FQNEAQ (reference sequence). The CDR3 consists of 16 residues. In nucleotides, the CDR3 is TGTGCCAGCAGCTTAGGGGACAGGAGGCCCAATCAGCCCCAGCATTTT. Its protein product is CASSLGDRRPNQPQHF.

V usage is TRBV30 and J usage is TRBJ1-5; D is unresolved. V gave up 1 base and J gave up 8 bases, with 9 bases separating them. The CDR3 loop spans 12 amino acids. CDR1 GTSNPN and CDR2 SVGIG come from the germline V gene (reference sequence). The CDR3 coding sequence is TGTGCCTGGAGTGACGGCGGGGAGCCCCAGCATTTT. Translated: CAWSDGGEPQHF.

The chain couples TRBV7-9 to TRBJ1-2; no clear D. Trimming took 2 bases from V and 8 from J, leaving 18 bases between them. The CDR3 runs 15 residues. Per the germline V gene, CDR1 is SEHNR and CDR2 is FQNEAQ (reference sequence). The CDR3 DNA is TGTGCCAGCAGCTTAATCCACAGTTCTATCTACGGCTACACCTTC. It specifies CASSLIHSSIYGYTF.